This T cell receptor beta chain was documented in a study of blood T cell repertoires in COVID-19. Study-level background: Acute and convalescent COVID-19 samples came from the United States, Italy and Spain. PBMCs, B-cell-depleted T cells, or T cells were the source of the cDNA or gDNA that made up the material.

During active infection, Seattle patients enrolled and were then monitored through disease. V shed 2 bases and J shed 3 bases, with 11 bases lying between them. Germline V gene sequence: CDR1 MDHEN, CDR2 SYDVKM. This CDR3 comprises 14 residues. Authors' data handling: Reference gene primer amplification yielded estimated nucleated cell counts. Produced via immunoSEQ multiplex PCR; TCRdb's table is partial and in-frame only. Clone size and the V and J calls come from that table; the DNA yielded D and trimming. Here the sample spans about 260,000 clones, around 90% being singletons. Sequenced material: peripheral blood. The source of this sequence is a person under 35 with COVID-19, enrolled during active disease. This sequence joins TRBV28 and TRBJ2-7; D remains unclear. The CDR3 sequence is CASSLLSKIYEQYF. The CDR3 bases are TGTGCCAGCAGTTTACTGAGTAAGATCTACGAGCAGTACTTC.